The 18 T cell receptor beta chains below come from one sample, sequenced in a study of shared clonotypes between healthy human individuals. Naive CD8 cells were CD45RO-negative, positively selected for CCR7, excluding terminally differentiated effector memory CD45RA+ cells. Data came from immunoSEQ multiplex PCR; TCRdb stores just in-frame clones and leaves some out. Among hundreds of thousands of clones listed, about 96% were seen once. Sequenced sample: naive CD8+ T cells sorted from blood. These receptors all stem from a man aged 25 to 40 in good health.

The rearrangement joins TRBV27 to TRBJ2-7, with a possible D match to TRBD2 (7 bases). The V gene's germline CDR1 is MNHEY and CDR2 SMNVEV (reference sequence). CDR3 length equals 15 residues. V lost 2 bases and J lost 0, with 11 bases in between. CDR3 in amino acids: CASSLRGAPSYEQYF. The CDR3 region has the DNA TGTGCCAGCAGTTTACGGGGGGCGCCCTCCTACGAGCAGTACTTC.

The V gene is TRBV5-5, the J gene TRBJ1-2; 8 positions agree with TRBD1. Germline V gene sequence: CDR1 SGHKS, CDR2 YYEKEE (reference sequence). CDR3 length: 13 residues. V trimming: 0 bases; J trimming: 7 bases; junction bases outside the gene matches: 2. For the CDR3, the DNA is TGTGCCAGCAGCTTGGACAGGGGGAGTGGCTACACCTTC. Amino acid sequence: CASSLDRGSGYTF.

The chain employs TRBV7-9 and TRBJ2-7; D call uncertain. This CDR3 region has 14 residues. With 5 bases removed from V and 3 bases from J, the gap between germline ends came to 14 bases. Germline V gene sequence: CDR1 SEHNR, CDR2 FQNEAQ (reference sequence). The CDR3 DNA is TGTGCCAGCAGCCCCGAGGCCCCGAGCTACGAGCAGTACTTC. Amino acids: CASSPEAPSYEQYF.

The chain couples TRBV7-9 to TRBJ2-1; 12 positions match TRBD2. The CDR3 totals 16 residues. The ends lost 5 bases at V and 3 bases at J; junction bases unmatched: 5. Germline V gene sequence: CDR1 SEHNR, CDR2 FQNEAQ (reference sequence). The CDR3 region has the DNA TGTGCCAGCAGCGGAGGGACTAGCGGGTACTACAATGAGCAGTTCTTC. It translates to CASSGGTSGYYNEQFF. Complete variable domain (other parts from reference TRBV7-9 and TRBJ2-1): DTGVSQNPRHKITKRGQNVTFRCDPISEHNRLYWYRQTLGQGPEFLTYFQNEAQLEKSRLLSDRFSAERPKGSFSTLEIQRTEQGDSAMYLCASSGGTSGYYNEQFFGPGTRLTVL.

Only one count was recorded for this clone. V usage is TRBV28 and J usage is TRBJ2-7; TRBD1 is a possible D gene (6 bases). Germline CDR1 and CDR2: MDHEN and SYDVKM. CDR3 size: 13 residues. Trimming stripped 1 base from V and 5 bases from J, with 9 bases between. CDR3 bases: TGTGCCAGCAGTTTATCGGGACAAAACGAGCAGTACTTC. As protein: CASSLSGQNEQYF.

This chain uses TRBV10-3 with TRBJ2-7, with D maybe TRBD1 (5 bases). Trimming took off 9 bases at V and 3 bases at J, with 15 bases between the two ends. This CDR3 is 13 amino acids long. Looked up from germline, CDR1 is ENHRY and CDR2 is SYGVKD. The CDR3 region is CAIVGDPSYEQYF. CDR3 in DNA: TGTGCCATAGTAGGGGATCCCAGCTACGAGCAGTACTTC.

The chain couples TRBV25-1 to TRBJ2-3; D is ambiguous. Germline-derived CDR1 and CDR2 are MGHDK and SYGVNS. The CDR3 totals 14 residues. Between the trimmed V and J ends, which lost 3 bases and 4 bases, there was a span of 11 bases. CDR3 DNA sequence: TGTGCCAGCAGTGACCTAACGACCGCAGATACGCAGTATTTT. This gives the protein CASSDLTTADTQYF.

The CDR3 DNA reads as TGTGCCAGCTCACCGGCGGGGGTTTGGACCGGGGAGCTGTTTTTT. Amino acids: CASSPAGVWTGELFF. The V gene is TRBV6-5, the J gene TRBJ2-2; 7 nucleotides agree with TRBD2. The V gene end was trimmed by 8 bases and the J gene end by 5 bases; junction bases not matched to a gene: 11. CDR3 size: 15 residues. The V gene's germline CDR1 is MNHEY and CDR2 SVGAGI.

The rearrangement links TRBV7-2 to TRBJ2-3; no clear D. Trimming cost V 3 bases and J 2 bases, with 12 bases left between them. The germline V gene has CDR1 SGHTA and CDR2 FQGNSA. The CDR3 runs to 15 residues. The CDR3 protein is CASSFLGRNTDTQYF. The CDR3 coding sequence is TGTGCCAGCAGCTTTTTGGGCAGGAACACAGATACGCAGTATTTT.

The V call is TRBV27, the J call TRBJ1-5, with 8 bases lining up with TRBD1. The CDR3 consists of 15 residues. V lost 5 bases to trimming and J lost 2 bases; unmatched junction nucleotides: 5. CDR1 is MNHEY, CDR2 SMNVEV, per germline (reference sequence). The CDR3 loop is CASSPSTGGNQPQHF. Written as DNA, the CDR3 is TGTGCCAGCAGTCCATCGACAGGGGGCAATCAGCCCCAGCATTTT.

The chain joins TRBV15 to TRBJ2-7; 14 bases are a match to TRBD2. Germline V gene data show CDR1 as LNHNV and CDR2 as YYDKDF (reference sequence). This CDR3 has 15 residues. V shed 6 bases and J 4 bases; nucleotides not matched to a gene: 5. This CDR3 is CATRRGTSGGYEQYF. CDR3 nucleotide sequence: TGTGCCACCAGAAGGGGGACTAGCGGGGGTTACGAGCAGTACTTC.

The V and J genes are TRBV9 and TRBJ2-3, with a possible D match to TRBD2 (5 bases). Germline V CDR1 and CDR2: SGDLS, YYNGEE. V was pared by 5 bases and J by 1 base, with 17 bases between. The CDR3 has 16 amino acids. The CDR3 region is CASSSSTTRGTDTQYF. CDR3 coding DNA: TGTGCCAGCAGTTCTTCTACTACGAGGGGCACAGATACGCAGTATTTT.

Notes on this clone: The sample holds other DNA sequences that translate to the same CDR3. The CDR3 reads CASSLGLAGLYNEQFF. The CDR3 bases are TGTGCCAGCAGCCTCGGACTAGCGGGACTCTACAATGAGCAGTTCTTC. This chain connects TRBV11-2 to TRBJ2-1; the match to TRBD2 covers 12 bases. V trimming: 5 bases; J trimming: 3 bases; junction bases outside the gene matches: 5. This CDR3 region has 16 residues. Germline CDR1 reads SGHAT; CDR2 reads FQNNGV.

This chain joins TRBV6-1 and TRBJ2-2, with unresolved D. CDR3 size: 13 residues. V was pared by 2 bases and J by 6 bases, with 7 bases between. CDR1 is MNHNS, CDR2 SASEGT, per germline. The CDR3 DNA follows: TGTGCCAGCAGTGAATTCAGGCCCGGGGAGCTGTTTTTT. It yields the protein CASSEFRPGELFF.

The chain uses TRBV7-9 and TRBJ2-1, with 9 bases lining up with TRBD2. The CDR3 runs to 15 residues. From germline, CDR1 is SEHNR and CDR2 FQNEAQ (reference sequence). Losses at the gene ends were 1 base for V and 4 bases for J; bases not matched to a gene: 2. This CDR3 reads CASSLGLAVYNEQFF. The CDR3, as DNA: TGTGCCAGCAGCTTAGGACTAGCGGTTTACAATGAGCAGTTCTTC. Looking up the rest from reference TRBV7-9 and TRBJ2-1 gives the full variable domain: DTGVSQNPRHKITKRGQNVTFRCDPISEHNRLYWYRQTLGQGPEFLTYFQNEAQLEKSRLLSDRFSAERPKGSFSTLEIQRTEQGDSAMYLCASSLGLAVYNEQFFGPGTRLTVL.

The chain links TRBV28 to TRBJ2-1; no clear D gene. The length of the CDR3 is 15 residues. V shed 3 bases and J shed 0 bases, with 9 bases lying between them. CDR1 is MDHEN and CDR2 is SYDVKM in the germline V gene. The CDR3 nucleotides read TGTGCCAGCAGTTTCGTTCGGTTCTCCTACAATGAGCAGTTCTTC. Translated: CASSFVRFSYNEQFF.

The CDR3 protein is CASSQDPRETQYF. CDR3 DNA: TGCGCCAGCAGCCAAGACCCAAGAGAGACCCAGTACTTC. This chain connects TRBV4-1 to TRBJ2-5; D call uncertain. V gave up 0 bases and J gave up 4 bases, with 6 bases separating them. Per the germline V gene, CDR1 is MGHRA and CDR2 is YSYEKL. The CDR3 has 13 residues.

The chain joins TRBV28 to TRBJ2-5; 9 bases line up with TRBD2. CDR1 and CDR2 from the germline V gene are MDHEN and SYDVKM. After removal of 7 bases from V and 7 bases from J, the junction contained 7 bases not matched to a gene. The CDR3 length is 13 residues. The CDR3 DNA follows: TGTGCCAGCAAGGTCCAGACTAGCGGGACCCAGTACTTC. It is translated as CASKVQTSGTQYF.